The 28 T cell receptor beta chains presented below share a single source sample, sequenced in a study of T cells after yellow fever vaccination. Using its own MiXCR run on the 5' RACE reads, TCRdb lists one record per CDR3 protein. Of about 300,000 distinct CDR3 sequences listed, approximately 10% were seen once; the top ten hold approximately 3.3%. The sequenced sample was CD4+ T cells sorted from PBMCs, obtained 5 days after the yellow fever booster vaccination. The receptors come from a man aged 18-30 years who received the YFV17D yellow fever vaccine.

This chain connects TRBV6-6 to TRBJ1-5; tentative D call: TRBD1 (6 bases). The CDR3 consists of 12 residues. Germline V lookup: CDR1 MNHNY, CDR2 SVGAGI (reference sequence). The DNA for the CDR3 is TGTGGGGGGGGACAAACCAATCAGCCCCAGCATTTT. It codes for CGGGQTNQPQHF.

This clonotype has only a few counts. For the CDR3, the DNA is TGTGCCAGCAGCCCTGCAGGGGGAACCGGGGAGCTGTTTTTT. This encodes CASSPAGGTGELFF. The gene calls are TRBV4-2 and TRBJ2-2, with 7 bases that match TRBD1. Germline V gives CDR1 LGHNA, CDR2 YNFKEQ. J lost 5 bases, V lost 4 bases, and 4 bases had no gene match. The CDR3 has 14 amino acids.

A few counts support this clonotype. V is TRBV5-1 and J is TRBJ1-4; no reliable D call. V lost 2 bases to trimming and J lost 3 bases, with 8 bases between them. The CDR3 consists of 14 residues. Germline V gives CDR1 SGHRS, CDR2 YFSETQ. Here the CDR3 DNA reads TGCGCCAGCAGCTTACGGCCGGCTAATGAAAAACTGTTTTTT. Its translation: CASSLRPANEKLFF. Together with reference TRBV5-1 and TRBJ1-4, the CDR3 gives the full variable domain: KAGVTQTPRYLIKTRGQQVTLSCSPISGHRSVSWYQQTPGQGLQFLFEYFSETQRNKGNFPGRFSGRQFSNSRSEMNVSTLELGDSALYLCASSLRPANEKLFFGSGTQLSVL.

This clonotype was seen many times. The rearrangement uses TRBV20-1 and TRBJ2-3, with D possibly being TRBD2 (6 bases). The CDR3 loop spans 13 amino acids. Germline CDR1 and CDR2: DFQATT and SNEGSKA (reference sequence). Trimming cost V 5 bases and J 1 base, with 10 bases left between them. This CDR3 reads CSAGEAGTDTQYF. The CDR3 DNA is TGCAGTGCTGGGGAGGCAGGCACAGATACGCAGTATTTT.

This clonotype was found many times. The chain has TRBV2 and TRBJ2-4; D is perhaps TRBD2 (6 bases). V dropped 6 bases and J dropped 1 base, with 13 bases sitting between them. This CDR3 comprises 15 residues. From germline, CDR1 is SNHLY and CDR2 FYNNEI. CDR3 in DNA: TGTGCCAGCAGAGGAGGGAAGTGGGCCAAAAACATTCAGTACTTC. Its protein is CASRGGKWAKNIQYF.

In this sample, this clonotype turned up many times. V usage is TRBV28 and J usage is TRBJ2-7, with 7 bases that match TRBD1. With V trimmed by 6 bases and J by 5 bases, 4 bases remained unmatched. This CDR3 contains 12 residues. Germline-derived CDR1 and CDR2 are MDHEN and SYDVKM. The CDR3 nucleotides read TGTGCCAGCAGCCTACAGGGGAACGAGCAGTACGTC. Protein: CASSLQGNEQYV.

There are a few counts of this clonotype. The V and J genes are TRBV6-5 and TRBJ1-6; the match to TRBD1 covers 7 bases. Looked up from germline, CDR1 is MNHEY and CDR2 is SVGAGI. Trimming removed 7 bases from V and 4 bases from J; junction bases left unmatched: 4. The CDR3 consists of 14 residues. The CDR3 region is CASMGTDYNSPLHF. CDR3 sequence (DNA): TGTGCCAGCATGGGGACAGATTATAATTCACCCCTCCACTTT.

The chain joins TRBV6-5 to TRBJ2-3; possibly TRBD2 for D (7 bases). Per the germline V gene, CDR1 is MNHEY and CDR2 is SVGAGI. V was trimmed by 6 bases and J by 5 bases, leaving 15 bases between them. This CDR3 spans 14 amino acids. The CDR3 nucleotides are TGTGCCAGCAGCGACCGGGGGGCGGGAGATACGCAGTATTTT. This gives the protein CASSDRGAGDTQYF.

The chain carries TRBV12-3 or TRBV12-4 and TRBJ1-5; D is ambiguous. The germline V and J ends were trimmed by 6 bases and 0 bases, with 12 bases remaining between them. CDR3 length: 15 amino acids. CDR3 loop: CASSPDGYSNQPQHF. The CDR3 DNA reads TGTGCCAGCAGCCCAGATGGGTATAGCAATCAGCCCCAGCATTTT.

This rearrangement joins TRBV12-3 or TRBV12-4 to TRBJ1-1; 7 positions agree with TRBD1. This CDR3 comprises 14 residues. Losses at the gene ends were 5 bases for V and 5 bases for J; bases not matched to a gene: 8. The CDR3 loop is CASSQQGRYTEAFF. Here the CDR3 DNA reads TGTGCCAGCAGTCAACAGGGGAGGTATACTGAAGCTTTCTTT.

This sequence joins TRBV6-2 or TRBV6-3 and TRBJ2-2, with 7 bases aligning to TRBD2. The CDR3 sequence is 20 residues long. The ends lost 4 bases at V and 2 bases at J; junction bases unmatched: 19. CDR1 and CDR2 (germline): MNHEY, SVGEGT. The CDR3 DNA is TGTGCCAGCAGTTCCACACTAACGTGGATGACGGGGGGTAACACCGGGGAGCTGTTTTTT. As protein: CASSSTLTWMTGGNTGELFF.

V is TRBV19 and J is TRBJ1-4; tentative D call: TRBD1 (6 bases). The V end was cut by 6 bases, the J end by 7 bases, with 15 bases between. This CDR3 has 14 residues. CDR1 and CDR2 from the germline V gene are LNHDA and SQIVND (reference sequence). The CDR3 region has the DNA TGTGCCAGTAGAAAGGGGGTAACGAGTGAAAAACTGTTTTTT. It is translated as CASRKGVTSEKLFF.

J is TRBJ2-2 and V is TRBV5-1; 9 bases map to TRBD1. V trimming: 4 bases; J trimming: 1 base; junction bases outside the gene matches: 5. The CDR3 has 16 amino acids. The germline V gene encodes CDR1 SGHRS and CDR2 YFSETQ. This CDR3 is CASSGTGLKNTGELFF. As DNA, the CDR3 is TGCGCCAGCAGCGGGACAGGGTTGAAGAACACCGGGGAGCTGTTTTTT.

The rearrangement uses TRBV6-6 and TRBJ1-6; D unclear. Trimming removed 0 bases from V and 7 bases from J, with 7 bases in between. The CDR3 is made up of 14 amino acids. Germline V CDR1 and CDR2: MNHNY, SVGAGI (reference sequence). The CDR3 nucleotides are TGTGCCAGCAGTTACTCACCGTCCAATTCACCCCTCCACTTT. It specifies CASSYSPSNSPLHF.

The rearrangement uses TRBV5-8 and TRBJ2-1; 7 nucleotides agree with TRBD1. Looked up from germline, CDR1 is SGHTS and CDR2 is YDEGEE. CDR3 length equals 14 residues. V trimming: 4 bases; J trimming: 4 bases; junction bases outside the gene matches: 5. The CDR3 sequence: CASSRGRNYNEQFF. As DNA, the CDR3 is TGTGCCAGCAGCAGGGGGCGAAATTACAATGAGCAGTTCTTC.

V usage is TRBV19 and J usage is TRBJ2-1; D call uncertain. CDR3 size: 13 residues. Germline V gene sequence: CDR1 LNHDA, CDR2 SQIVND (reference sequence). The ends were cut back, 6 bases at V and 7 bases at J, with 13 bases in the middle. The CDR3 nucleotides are TGTGCCAGTAGCGGGTCGCTCCGGAATGAGCAGTTCTTC. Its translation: CASSGSLRNEQFF.

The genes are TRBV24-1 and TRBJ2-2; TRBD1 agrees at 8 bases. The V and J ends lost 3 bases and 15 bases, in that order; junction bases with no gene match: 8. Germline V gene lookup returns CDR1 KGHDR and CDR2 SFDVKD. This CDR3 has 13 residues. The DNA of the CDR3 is TGTGCCACCAGTGATCCCCGGGACAGGTTCTTGTTTTTT. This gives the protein CATSDPRDRFLFF.

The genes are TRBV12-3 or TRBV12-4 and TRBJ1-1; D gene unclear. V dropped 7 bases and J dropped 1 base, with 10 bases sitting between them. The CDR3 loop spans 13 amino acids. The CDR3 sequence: CASTTRENTEAFF. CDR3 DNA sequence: TGTGCCAGCACCACCAGAGAGAACACTGAAGCTTTCTTT.

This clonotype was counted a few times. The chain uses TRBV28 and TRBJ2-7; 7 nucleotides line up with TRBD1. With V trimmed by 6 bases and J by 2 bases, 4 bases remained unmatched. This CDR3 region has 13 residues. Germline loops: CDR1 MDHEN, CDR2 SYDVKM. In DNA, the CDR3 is TGTGCCAGCAGCTCGGGACAGCCCTACGAGCAGTACGTC. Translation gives CASSSGQPYEQYV.

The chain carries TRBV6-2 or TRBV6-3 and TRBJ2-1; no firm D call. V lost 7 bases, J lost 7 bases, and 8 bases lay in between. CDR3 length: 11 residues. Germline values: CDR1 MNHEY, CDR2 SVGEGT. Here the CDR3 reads CASTSRNEQFF. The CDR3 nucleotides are TGTGCCAGCACTTCTAGGAATGAGCAGTTCTTC.

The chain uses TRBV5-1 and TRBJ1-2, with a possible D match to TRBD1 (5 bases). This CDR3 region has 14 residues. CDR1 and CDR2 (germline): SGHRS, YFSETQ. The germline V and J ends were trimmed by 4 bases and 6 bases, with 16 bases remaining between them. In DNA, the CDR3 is TGCGCCAGCAGCGTAAGAGAAGGGACCGATGGCTACACCTTC. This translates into CASSVREGTDGYTF.

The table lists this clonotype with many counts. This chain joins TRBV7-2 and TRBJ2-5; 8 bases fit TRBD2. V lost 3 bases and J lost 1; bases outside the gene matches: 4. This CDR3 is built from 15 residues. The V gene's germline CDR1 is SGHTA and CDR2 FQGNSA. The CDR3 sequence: CASSLSGGFQETQYF. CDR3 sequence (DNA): TGTGCCAGCAGCTTGTCGGGGGGGTTCCAAGAGACCCAGTACTTC.

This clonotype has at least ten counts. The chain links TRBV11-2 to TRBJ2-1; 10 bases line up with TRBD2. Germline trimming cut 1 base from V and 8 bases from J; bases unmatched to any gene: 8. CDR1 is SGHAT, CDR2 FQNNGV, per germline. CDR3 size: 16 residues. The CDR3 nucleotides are TGTGCCAGCAGCTTAGTAGGCCTAGCGGGGGTCGATGAGCAGTTCTTC. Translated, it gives CASSLVGLAGVDEQFF.

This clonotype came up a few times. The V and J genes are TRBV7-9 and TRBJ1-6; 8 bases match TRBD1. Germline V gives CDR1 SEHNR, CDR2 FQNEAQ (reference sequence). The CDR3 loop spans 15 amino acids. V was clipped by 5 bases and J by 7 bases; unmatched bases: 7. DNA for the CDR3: TGTGCCAGCAGCCCGATCGACAGGGGAAATTCACCCCTCCACTTT. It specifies CASSPIDRGNSPLHF.

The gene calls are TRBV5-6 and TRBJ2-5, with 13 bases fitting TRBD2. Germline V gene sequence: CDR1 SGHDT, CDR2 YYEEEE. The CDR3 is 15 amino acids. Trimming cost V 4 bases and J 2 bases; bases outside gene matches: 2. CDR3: CASSRGLAGQETQYF. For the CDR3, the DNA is TGTGCCAGCAGCCGGGGACTAGCGGGACAAGAGACCCAGTACTTC.

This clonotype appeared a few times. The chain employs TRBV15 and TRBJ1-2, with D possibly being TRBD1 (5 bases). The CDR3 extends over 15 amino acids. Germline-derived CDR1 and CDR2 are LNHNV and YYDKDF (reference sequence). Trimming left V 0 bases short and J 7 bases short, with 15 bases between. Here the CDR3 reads CATSRDLTGWSGYTF. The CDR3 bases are TGTGCCACCAGCAGAGATTTAACAGGATGGAGTGGCTACACCTTC.

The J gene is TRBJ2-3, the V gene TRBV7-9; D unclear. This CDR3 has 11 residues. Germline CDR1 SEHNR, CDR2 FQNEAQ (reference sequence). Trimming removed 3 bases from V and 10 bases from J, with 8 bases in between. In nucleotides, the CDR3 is TGTGCCAGCAGCTTGGGGTCCCCGCAGTATTTT. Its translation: CASSLGSPQYF.

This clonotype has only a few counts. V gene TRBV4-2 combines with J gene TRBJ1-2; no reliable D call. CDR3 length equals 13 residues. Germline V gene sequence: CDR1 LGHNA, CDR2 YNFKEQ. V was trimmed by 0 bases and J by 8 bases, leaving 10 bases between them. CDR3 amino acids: CASSQDREGGYTF. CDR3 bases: TGTGCCAGCAGCCAAGATCGAGAGGGAGGCTACACCTTC.